Reported below is one T cell receptor beta chain. Antigen specificity is unknown. Germline V CDR1 and CDR2: SGHAT, FQNNGV. Trimming removed 5 bases from V and 1 base from J, with 8 bases in between. This CDR3 has 14 amino acids. TCRdb re-analysed the reads in MiXCR, keeping a single row per CDR3 protein. Of 63,000 or so distinct CDR3 sequences in the sample, around 49% were seen once. This record belongs to a study of type 1 regulatory T cells. The wider study: T-allo10 is a Tr1-enriched, alloantigen-specific CD4 T cell product made in vitro. Whole-study results and caveats: Type 1 regulatory T cells had a more restricted TCR repertoire than non-type 1 regulatory T cells.

What was sequenced was cultured non-Tr1 T cells, either the whole culture or a sorted T cell fraction (not recorded which). J is TRBJ2-2 and V is TRBV11-2; D is ambiguous. The source of this sequence is a human donor in good health. The CDR3 region is CASSPAKNTGELFF. The CDR3 DNA sequence: TGTGCCAGCAGCCCCGCCAAGAACACCGGGGAGCTGTTTTTT.